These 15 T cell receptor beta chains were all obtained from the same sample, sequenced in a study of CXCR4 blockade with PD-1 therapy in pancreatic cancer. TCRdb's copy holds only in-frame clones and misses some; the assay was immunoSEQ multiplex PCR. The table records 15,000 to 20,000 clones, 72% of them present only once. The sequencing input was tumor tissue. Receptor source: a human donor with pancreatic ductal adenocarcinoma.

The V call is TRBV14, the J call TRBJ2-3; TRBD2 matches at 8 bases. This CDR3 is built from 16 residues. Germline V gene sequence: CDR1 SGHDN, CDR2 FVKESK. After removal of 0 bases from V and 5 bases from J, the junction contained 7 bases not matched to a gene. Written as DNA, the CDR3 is TGTGCCAGCAGCCAAGAGCCGGGAGGGCCGGTAGATACGCAGTATTTT. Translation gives CASSQEPGGPVDTQYF.

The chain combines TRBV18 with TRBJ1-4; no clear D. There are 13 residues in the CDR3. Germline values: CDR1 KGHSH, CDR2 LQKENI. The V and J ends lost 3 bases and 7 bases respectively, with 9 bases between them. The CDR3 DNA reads TGTGCCAGCTCACCTCTAAGCCGTGAAAAACTGTTTTTT. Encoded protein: CASSPLSREKLFF.

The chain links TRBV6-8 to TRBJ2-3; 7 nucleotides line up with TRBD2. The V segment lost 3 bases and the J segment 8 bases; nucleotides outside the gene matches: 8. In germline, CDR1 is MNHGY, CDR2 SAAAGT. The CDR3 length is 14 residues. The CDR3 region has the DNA TGTGCCAGCAGTTATCCCGGGAGGTCGGGTACGCAGTATTTT. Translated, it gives CASSYPGRSGTQYF.

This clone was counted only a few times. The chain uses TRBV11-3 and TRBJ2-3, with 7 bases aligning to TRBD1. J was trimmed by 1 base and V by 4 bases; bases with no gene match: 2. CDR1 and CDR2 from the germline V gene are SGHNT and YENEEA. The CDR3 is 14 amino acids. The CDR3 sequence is CASSSTGGTDTQYF. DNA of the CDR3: TGTGCCAGCAGCTCCACAGGGGGCACAGATACGCAGTATTTT.

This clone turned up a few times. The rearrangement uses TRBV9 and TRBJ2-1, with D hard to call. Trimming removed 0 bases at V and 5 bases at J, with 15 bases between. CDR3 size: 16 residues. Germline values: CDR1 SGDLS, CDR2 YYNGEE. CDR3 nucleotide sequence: TGTGCCAGCAGCGTAGAGGTGTTCCCGACACACAATGAGCAGTTCTTC. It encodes CASSVEVFPTHNEQFF.

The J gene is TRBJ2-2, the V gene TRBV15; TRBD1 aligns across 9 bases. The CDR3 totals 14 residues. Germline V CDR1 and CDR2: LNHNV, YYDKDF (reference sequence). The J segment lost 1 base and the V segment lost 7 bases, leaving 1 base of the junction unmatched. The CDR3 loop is CATKGQGNTGELFF. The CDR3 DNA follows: TGTGCCACCAAGGGACAGGGGAACACCGGGGAGCTGTTTTTT. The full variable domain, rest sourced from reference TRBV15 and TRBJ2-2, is DAMVIQNPRYQVTQFGKPVTLSCSQTLNHNVMYWYQQKSSQAPKLLFHYYDKDFNNEADTPDNFQSRRPNTSFCFLDIRSPGLGDTAMYLCATKGQGNTGELFFGEGSRLTVL.

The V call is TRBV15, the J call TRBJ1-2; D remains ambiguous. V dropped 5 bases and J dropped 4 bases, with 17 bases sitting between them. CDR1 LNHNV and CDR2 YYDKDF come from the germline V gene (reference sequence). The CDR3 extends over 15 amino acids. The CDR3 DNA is TGTGCCACCAGCCCTGACTTGACTAGACCCTATGGCTACACCTTC. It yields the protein CATSPDLTRPYGYTF.

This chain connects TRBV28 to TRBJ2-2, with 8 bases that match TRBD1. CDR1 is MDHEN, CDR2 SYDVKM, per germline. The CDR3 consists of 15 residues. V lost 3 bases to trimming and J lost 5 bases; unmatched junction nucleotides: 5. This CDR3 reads CASSFFRQGTGELFF. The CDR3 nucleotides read TGTGCCAGCAGTTTCTTCAGACAGGGGACCGGGGAGCTGTTTTTT.

The CDR3 sequence is CASSTGTRYEQYF. Written as DNA, the CDR3 is TGTGCCAGTAGTACAGGTACGCGGTACGAGCAGTACTTC. This chain connects TRBV19 to TRBJ2-7; D unresolved. CDR1 is LNHDA, CDR2 SQIVND, per germline (reference sequence). The length of the CDR3 is 13 residues. The V gene lost 4 bases and the J gene lost 4 bases, with 11 bases spanning the gap.

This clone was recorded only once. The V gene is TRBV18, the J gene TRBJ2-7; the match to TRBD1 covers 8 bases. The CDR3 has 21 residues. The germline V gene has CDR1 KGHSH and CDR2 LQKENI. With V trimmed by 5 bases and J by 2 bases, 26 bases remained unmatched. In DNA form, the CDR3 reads TGTGCCAGCTCAAGGGAGTTTTCCGGGACAGGTCCTCCCACTCTCGCCTACGAGCAGTACTTC. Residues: CASSREFSGTGPPTLAYEQYF.

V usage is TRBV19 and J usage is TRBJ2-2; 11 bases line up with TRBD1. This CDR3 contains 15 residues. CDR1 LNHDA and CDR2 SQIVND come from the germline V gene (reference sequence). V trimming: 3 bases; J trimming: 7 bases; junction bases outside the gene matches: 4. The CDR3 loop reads CASSIGQGAGGELFF. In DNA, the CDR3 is TGTGCCAGTAGTATTGGACAGGGGGCTGGCGGGGAGCTGTTTTTT.

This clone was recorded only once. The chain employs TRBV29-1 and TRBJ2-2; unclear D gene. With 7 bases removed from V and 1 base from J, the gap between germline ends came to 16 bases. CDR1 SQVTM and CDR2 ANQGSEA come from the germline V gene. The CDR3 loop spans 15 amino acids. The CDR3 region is CSGFDRNLNTGELFF. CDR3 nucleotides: TGCAGCGGGTTTGACCGGAATCTGAACACCGGGGAGCTGTTTTTT.

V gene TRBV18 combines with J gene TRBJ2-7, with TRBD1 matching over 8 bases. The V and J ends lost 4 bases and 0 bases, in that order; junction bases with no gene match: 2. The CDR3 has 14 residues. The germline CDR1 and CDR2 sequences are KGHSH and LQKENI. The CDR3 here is CASSRRGHSYEQYF. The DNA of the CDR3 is TGTGCCAGCTCACGCAGGGGGCACTCCTACGAGCAGTACTTC.

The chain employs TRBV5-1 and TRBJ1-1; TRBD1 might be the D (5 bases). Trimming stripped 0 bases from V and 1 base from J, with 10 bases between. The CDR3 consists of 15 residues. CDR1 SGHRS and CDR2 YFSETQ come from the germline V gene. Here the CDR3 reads CASSLAGRENTEAFF. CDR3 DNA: TGCGCCAGCAGCTTGGCCGGCAGGGAGAACACTGAAGCTTTCTTT.

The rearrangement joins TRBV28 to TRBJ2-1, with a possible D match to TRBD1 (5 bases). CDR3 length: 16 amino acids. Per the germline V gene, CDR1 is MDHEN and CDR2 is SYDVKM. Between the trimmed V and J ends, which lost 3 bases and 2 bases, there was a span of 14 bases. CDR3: CASSFVLGDPYNEQFF. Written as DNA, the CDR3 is TGTGCCAGCAGTTTTGTTTTAGGGGATCCCTACAATGAGCAGTTCTTC.